This T cell receptor beta chain was documented in a study of T-cell reconstitution after alpha-beta-depleted transplantation in children. Broader study findings: T-cell counts and diversity at one year following transplant were attributed mainly to newly produced T cells. Recipient T cells and thymic progenitors that survived gave rise to the high TCRbeta diversity observed at day 60 in some patients. Reported findings indicate that, about two months after transplant, alpha-beta T cells came from several hundred expanded clones, which were derived from non-depleted graft cells.

The CDR3 length is 15 residues. J gave up 7 bases and V 6 bases, and 8 bases lay outside the gene matches. Of note for this clonotype: The antigen remains unidentified.

During its preparation, the TCRbeta library received unique molecular identifiers. MiXCR, applied by TCRdb to the PCR reads, yields one record per CDR3 protein. The sample holds about 980,000 distinct CDR3 sequences; about 29% are singletons and the top ten take about 28%. This TCR derives from a boy under three years old who had a stem cell transplant for SCID, so the T cells may come from the graft donor. The input for sequencing was PBMCs, mostly from graft donor cells, taken 360 days after TCRalphabeta/CD19-depleted stem cell transplant. This chain connects TRBV12-3 or TRBV12-4 to TRBJ1-6; 8 nucleotides agree with TRBD1. CDR3 sequence (DNA): TGTGCCAGCAGCCCCGGACAGGGTTTGAATTCACCCCTCCACTTT. This codes for CASSPGQGLNSPLHF.